Here is one T cell receptor (beta chain) with its context. Antigen specificity is unknown. Using immunoSEQ multiplex PCR, the repertoire was profiled, and TCRdb retains in-frame clones only, with some absent. This sample has roughly 60,000 clones, with 80% to 90% found just once. The data were obtained in a study of OX40 agonist ivuxolimab in advanced cancers. CDR1 is SGHAT, CDR2 FQNNGV, per germline. Germline trimming cut 3 bases from V and 0 bases from J; bases unmatched to any gene: 2. CDR3 length equals 16 residues. Overall study findings and caveats: Doses of 0.1 to 3.0 mg/kg were accompanied by clonal expansion of CD4+ and CD8+ blood T cells by week 6.

The receptor was isolated from an adult with an advanced solid tumor such as melanoma, head and neck, liver or kidney cancer. Here the sequenced sample was CD4+ or CD8+ T cells sorted from blood, taken in a trial of the OX40 agonist ivuxolimab. The chain uses TRBV11-2 and TRBJ2-6; TRBD1 matches 7 bases. The CDR3 region is CASSFDRVSGANVLTF. CDR3 DNA sequence: TGTGCCAGCAGCTTTGACAGGGTCTCTGGGGCCAACGTCCTGACTTTC.